This TCR beta chain was profiled in a study of T cell responses to AZD1222 COVID-19 vaccine. General study findings and limits: White British ancestry dominated among donors, who included more females, and clonal diversity was possibly underestimated.

On this clone: Its antigen is still unknown.

Between the trimmed V and J ends, which lost 7 bases and 0 bases, there was a span of 13 bases. Looked up from germline, CDR1 is MNHEY and CDR2 is SVGAGI. This CDR3 has 14 residues. Sequenced by immunoSEQ multiplex PCR; TCRdb stores in-frame clones only, minus some. The sample shows more than 250,000 clones, approximately 95% of them seen only once. Sample: peripheral blood, taken on day 0 of AZD1222 vaccination. The rearrangement uses TRBV6-5 and TRBJ2-7; possibly TRBD2 for D (6 bases). This receptor was identified in an adult in good health. The CDR3 DNA reads TGTGCCAGCACACCGGGACTGAGCTCCTACGAGCAGTACTTC. This translates into CASTPGLSSYEQYF.